Each of the 19 T cell receptor beta chains below was sequenced from the same sample in a study of blood T cell repertoires in COVID-19. The repertoire was sequenced with immunoSEQ multiplex PCR; TCRdb's copy has only in-frame clones and lacks some. The repertoire consists of roughly 120,000 clones, with 83% occurring once and the leading ten covering around 2.3%. The sequenced sample was peripheral blood. The receptor set was obtained from a man aged 25-45 years with acute or convalescent COVID-19.

CDR3 DNA sequence: TGTGCCAGCAGCCCCGGGACAGGGGGCCGCCTAAACTATGGCTACACCTTC. It translates to CASSPGTGGRLNYGYTF. V usage is TRBV11-2 and J usage is TRBJ1-2; TRBD1 matches at 12 bases. CDR3 size: 17 residues. The germline CDR1 and CDR2 sequences are SGHAT and FQNNGV. J lost 2 bases, V lost 5 bases, and 9 bases had no gene match.

This clone appeared many times. The chain combines TRBV6-6 with TRBJ2-7; 10 positions match TRBD1. In germline, CDR1 is MNHNY, CDR2 SVGAGI (reference sequence). The CDR3 spans 14 residues. V was clipped by 4 bases and J by 4 bases; unmatched bases: 4. The CDR3 protein is CASSSGQGFYEQYV. Here the CDR3 DNA reads TGTGCCAGCAGTTCGGGACAGGGGTTTTACGAGCAGTACGTC.

Here the CDR3 DNA reads TGTGCCTGGACAGCGGGACAAACCGGGGAGCTGTTTTTT. Protein product: CAWTAGQTGELFF. The chain combines TRBV30 with TRBJ2-2; the D gene is possibly TRBD2 (7 bases). The CDR3 contains 13 residues. The ends were cut back, 4 bases at V and 5 bases at J, with 11 bases in the middle. Germline loops: CDR1 GTSNPN, CDR2 SVGIG (reference sequence).

The V and J genes are TRBV27 and TRBJ1-1, with D perhaps matching TRBD1 (6 bases). Germline-derived CDR1 and CDR2 are MNHEY and SMNVEV (reference sequence). The CDR3 loop spans 16 amino acids. Trimming removed 5 bases at V and 5 bases at J, with 21 bases between. Here the CDR3 DNA reads TGTGCCAGCAGTCTTTACGGGGGGGCAGGTGGAACTGAAGCTTTCTTT. Translating it yields CASSLYGGAGGTEAFF.

Turning to this clone: This same CDR3 is encoded by further DNA sequences in the sample. The chain joins TRBV9 to TRBJ1-2; 12 nucleotides line up with TRBD1. CDR3 length equals 14 residues. V gave up 4 bases and J gave up 5 bases; unmatched junction bases: 3. CDR1 and CDR2 (germline): SGDLS, YYNGEE. In DNA form, the CDR3 reads TGTGCCAGCAGCTCGGGACAGGGGGCGTATGGCTACACCTTC. This sequence encodes CASSSGQGAYGYTF.

The chain uses TRBV9 and TRBJ2-7; 7 bases fit TRBD1. Germline V gene data show CDR1 as SGDLS and CDR2 as YYNGEE. This CDR3 has 13 amino acids. V gave up 1 base and J gave up 3 bases; unmatched junction bases: 1. The CDR3 region has the DNA TGTGCCAGCAGCGTAACAGGGGACTACGAGCAGTACTTC. Residues: CASSVTGDYEQYF.

The gene calls are TRBV2 and TRBJ2-3, with D possibly TRBD1 on 5 matching bases. The V gene lost 4 bases and the J gene lost 10 bases, with 9 bases spanning the gap. Germline CDR1 reads SNHLY; CDR2 reads FYNNEI. The CDR3 length is 11 residues. CDR3 amino acids: CASSGQGSQYF. The CDR3 nucleotides read TGTGCCAGCAGTGGGCAGGGATCGCAGTATTTT. The variable domain in full, with the rest retrieved from reference TRBV2 and TRBJ2-3, is EPEVTQTPSHQVTQMGQEVILRCVPISNHLYFYWYRQILGQKVEFLVSFYNNEISEKSEIFDDQFSVERPDGSNFTLKIRSTKLEDSAMYFCASSGQGSQYFGPGTRLTVL.

The chain joins TRBV7-8 to TRBJ2-7, with no clear D. V lost 2 bases to trimming and J lost 6 bases, with 8 bases between them. This CDR3 region has 12 residues. The germline V gene has CDR1 SGHVS and CDR2 FQNEAQ. The CDR3, as DNA: TGTGCCAGCAGCTTATCGGGTTCCGAGCAGTACTTC. Its protein product is CASSLSGSEQYF.

This rearrangement joins TRBV15 to TRBJ1-4; tentatively, D is TRBD1 (6 bases). V shed 5 bases and J shed 5 bases, with 12 bases lying between them. CDR1 is LNHNV and CDR2 is YYDKDF in the germline V gene (reference sequence). This CDR3 is built from 14 residues. CDR3 sequence: CATSHRTENEKLFF. DNA for the CDR3: TGTGCCACCAGCCACCGGACAGAAAATGAAAAACTGTTTTTT.

This sequence joins TRBV9 and TRBJ2-1; the D gene is possibly TRBD2 (6 bases). Germline values: CDR1 SGDLS, CDR2 YYNGEE. The CDR3 covers 17 residues. The ends were cut back, 4 bases at V and 0 bases at J, with 17 bases in the middle. In nucleotides, the CDR3 is TGTGCCAGCAGCTATTACCGGGACTGGGGCTCCTACAATGAGCAGTTCTTC. It yields the protein CASSYYRDWGSYNEQFF.

The chain employs TRBV11-1 and TRBJ1-1, with D tentatively TRBD1 (5 bases). The CDR3 loop spans 15 amino acids. V shed 5 bases and J shed 3 bases, with 16 bases lying between them. Germline V gives CDR1 SGHAT, CDR2 FQDESV (reference sequence). CDR3: CASSPGRGLDTEAFF. In nucleotides, the CDR3 is TGTGCCAGCAGCCCAGGGCGGGGACTCGACACTGAAGCTTTCTTT.

The V gene is TRBV5-1, the J gene TRBJ1-4; D might be TRBD1 (6 bases). This CDR3 spans 14 amino acids. Per the germline V gene, CDR1 is SGHRS and CDR2 is YFSETQ. V was clipped by 0 bases and J by 5 bases, with 8 bases between them. CDR3 sequence (DNA): TGCGCCAGCAGCTTGGAACAGGGAAATGAAAAACTGTTTTTT. As protein: CASSLEQGNEKLFF.

The J gene is TRBJ2-6, the V gene TRBV7-3, with D tentatively TRBD1 (6 bases). Germline-derived CDR1 and CDR2 are SGHTA and FQGTGA. This CDR3 spans 15 amino acids. V lost 2 bases, J lost 1 base, and 6 bases lay in between. The CDR3 DNA is TGTGCCAGCAGCTTAGACAGGTCTGGGGCCAACGTCCTGACTTTC. The encoded protein is CASSLDRSGANVLTF.

The rearrangement links TRBV4-3 to TRBJ1-2, with D perhaps TRBD1 (5 bases). With 0 bases removed from V and 7 bases from J, the gap between germline ends came to 15 bases. CDR1 is LGHNA and CDR2 is YSLEER in the germline V gene. This CDR3 contains 15 residues. As DNA, the CDR3 is TGCGCCAGCAGCCAAGATTTGGGAGGGGACTCTGGCTACACCTTC. As protein: CASSQDLGGDSGYTF.

The CDR3 region has the DNA TGTGCCAGCAGTTACGGGCAGGGGGCTTTCTTT. Protein sequence: CASSYGQGAFF. The rearrangement uses TRBV6-6 and TRBJ1-1; a possible D gene is TRBD1 (6 bases). From germline, CDR1 is MNHNY and CDR2 SVGAGI (reference sequence). The CDR3 length is 11 residues. Trimming stripped 2 bases from V and 11 bases from J, with 9 bases between.

This clone appeared a few times. The same CDR3 also results from other DNA sequences found in this sample. CDR3 bases: TGTGCCAGCAGCTTAGGCCAGTTTTATGGCTACACCTTC. Protein: CASSLGQFYGYTF. The rearrangement joins TRBV7-9 to TRBJ1-2; the D is unclear. V gave up 1 base and J gave up 5 bases, with 8 bases separating them. Germline V gene lookup returns CDR1 SEHNR and CDR2 FQNEAQ (reference sequence). The CDR3 loop spans 13 amino acids.

This chain connects TRBV9 to TRBJ1-5, with D possibly matching TRBD1 (6 bases). Trimming pared 0 bases from V and 0 bases from J, leaving 7 bases between. Germline V gene lookup returns CDR1 SGDLS and CDR2 YYNGEE. This CDR3 is built from 15 residues. CDR3 DNA: TGTGCCAGCAGCGTAGACAGGGATAGCAATCAGCCCCAGCATTTT. Amino acids: CASSVDRDSNQPQHF.

The chain links TRBV21-1 to TRBJ1-5; the DNA was not compared with TRBD1, the D call given in the table. TRBV21-1 is given as a pseudogene. This CDR3 spans 16 amino acids. This CDR3 reads CASSSPVTGGHQPQHF. The CDR3 nucleotides are TGTGCCAGCAGCAGCCCGGTGACAGGGGGGCATCAGCCCCAGCATTTT.

This clone was recorded a few times. The J gene is TRBJ1-3, the V gene TRBV6-5; TRBD1 agrees at 10 bases. The germline gives CDR1 MNHEY, CDR2 SVGAGI. The CDR3 has 16 amino acids. The trim removed 0 bases at V and 4 bases at J, leaving 3 bases unmatched. CDR3 sequence: CASSYSGTGAGNTIYF. The CDR3 nucleotides are TGTGCCAGCAGTTACTCGGGGACAGGGGCCGGAAACACCATATATTTT.